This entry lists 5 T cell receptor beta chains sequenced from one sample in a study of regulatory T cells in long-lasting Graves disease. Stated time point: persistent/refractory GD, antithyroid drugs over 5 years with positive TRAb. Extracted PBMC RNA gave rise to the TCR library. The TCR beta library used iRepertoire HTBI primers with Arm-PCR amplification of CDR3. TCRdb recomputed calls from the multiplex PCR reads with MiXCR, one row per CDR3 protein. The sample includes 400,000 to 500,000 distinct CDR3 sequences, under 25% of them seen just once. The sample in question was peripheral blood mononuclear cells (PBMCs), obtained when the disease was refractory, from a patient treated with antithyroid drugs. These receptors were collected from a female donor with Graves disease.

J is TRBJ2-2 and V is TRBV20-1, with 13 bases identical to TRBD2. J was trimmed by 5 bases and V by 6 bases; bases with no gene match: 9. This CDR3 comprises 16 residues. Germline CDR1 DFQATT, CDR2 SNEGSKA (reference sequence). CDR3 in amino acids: CSARLAGGANTGELFF. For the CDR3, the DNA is TGCAGTGCGAGACTAGCGGGGGGAGCCAATACCGGGGAGCTGTTTTTT.

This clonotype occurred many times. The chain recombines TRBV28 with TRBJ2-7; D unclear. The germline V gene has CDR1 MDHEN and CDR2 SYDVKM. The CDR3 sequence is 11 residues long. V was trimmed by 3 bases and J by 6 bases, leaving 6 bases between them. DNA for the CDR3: TGTGCCAGCAGTTTCTCCCCCGAGCAGTACTTC. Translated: CASSFSPEQYF.

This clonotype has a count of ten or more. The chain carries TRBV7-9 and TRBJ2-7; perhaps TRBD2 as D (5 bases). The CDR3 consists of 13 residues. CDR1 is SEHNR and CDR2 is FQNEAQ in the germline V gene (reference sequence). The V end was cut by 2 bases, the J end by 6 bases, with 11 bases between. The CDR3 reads CASSLNLAGEQYF. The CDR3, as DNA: TGTGCCAGCAGCTTAAACTTGGCGGGCGAGCAGTACTTC.

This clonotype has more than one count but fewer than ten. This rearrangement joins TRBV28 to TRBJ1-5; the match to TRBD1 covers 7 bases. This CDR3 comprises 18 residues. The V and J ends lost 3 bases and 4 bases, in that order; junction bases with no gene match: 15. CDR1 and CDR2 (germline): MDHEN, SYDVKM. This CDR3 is CASSFSSRGRFVNQPQHF. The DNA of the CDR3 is TGTGCCAGCAGTTTTAGTAGCAGGGGGAGATTTGTAAATCAGCCCCAGCATTTT.

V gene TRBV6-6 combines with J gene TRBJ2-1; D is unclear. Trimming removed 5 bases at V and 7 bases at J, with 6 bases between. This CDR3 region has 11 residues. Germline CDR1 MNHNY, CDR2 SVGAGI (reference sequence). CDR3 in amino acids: CASSGRNEQFF. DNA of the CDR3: TGTGCCAGCAGTGGAAGGAATGAGCAGTTCTTC.